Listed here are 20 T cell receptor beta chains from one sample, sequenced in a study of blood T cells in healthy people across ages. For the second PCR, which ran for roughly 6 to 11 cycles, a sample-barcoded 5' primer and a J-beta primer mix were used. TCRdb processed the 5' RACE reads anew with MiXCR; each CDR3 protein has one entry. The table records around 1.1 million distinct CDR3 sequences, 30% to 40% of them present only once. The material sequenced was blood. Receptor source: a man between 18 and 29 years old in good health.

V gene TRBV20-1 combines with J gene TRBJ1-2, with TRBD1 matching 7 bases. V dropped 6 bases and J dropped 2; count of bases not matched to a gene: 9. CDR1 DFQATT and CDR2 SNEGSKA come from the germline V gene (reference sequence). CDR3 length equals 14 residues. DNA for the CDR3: TGCAGTGCAGCTCTACAGGGGACCAACTATGGCTACACCTTC. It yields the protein CSAALQGTNYGYTF.

CDR3 bases: TGCAGCGTTAGCCAGGGACAGTCCAATCAGCCCCAGCATTTT. The encoded protein is CSVSQGQSNQPQHF. The rearrangement links TRBV29-1 to TRBJ1-5, with 7 bases lining up with TRBD1. Germline V gene data show CDR1 as SQVTM and CDR2 as ANQGSEA. The CDR3 runs to 14 residues. V shed 5 bases and J 3 bases; nucleotides not matched to a gene: 7.

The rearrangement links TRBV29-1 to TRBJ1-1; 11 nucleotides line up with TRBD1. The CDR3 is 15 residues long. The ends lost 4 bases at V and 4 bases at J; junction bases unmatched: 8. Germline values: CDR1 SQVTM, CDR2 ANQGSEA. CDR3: CSVVVDRGRVTEAFF. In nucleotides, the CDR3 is TGCAGCGTTGTCGTGGACAGGGGGCGGGTCACTGAAGCTTTCTTT.

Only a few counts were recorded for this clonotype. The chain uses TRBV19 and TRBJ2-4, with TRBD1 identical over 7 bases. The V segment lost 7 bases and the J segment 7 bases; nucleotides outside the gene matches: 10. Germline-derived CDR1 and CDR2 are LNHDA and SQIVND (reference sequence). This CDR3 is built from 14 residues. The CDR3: CASNLGQDWNIQYF. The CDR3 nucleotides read TGTGCCAGTAACCTCGGACAGGATTGGAACATTCAGTACTTC.

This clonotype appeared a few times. The CDR3, as DNA: TGTGCCAGCAGCCCCCAATCCGGGGTTGACACTGAAGCTTTCTTT. It codes for CASSPQSGVDTEAFF. This chain connects TRBV7-3 to TRBJ1-1; D gene ambiguous. Germline V gene lookup returns CDR1 SGHTA and CDR2 FQGTGA. The CDR3 totals 15 residues. V was pared by 5 bases and J by 3 bases, with 16 bases between.

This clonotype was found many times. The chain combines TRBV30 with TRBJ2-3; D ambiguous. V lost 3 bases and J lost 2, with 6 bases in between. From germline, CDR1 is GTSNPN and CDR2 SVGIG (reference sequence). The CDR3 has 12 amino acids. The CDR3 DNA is TGTGCCTGGAGCAGGTACACAGATACGCAGTATTTT. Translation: CAWSRYTDTQYF.

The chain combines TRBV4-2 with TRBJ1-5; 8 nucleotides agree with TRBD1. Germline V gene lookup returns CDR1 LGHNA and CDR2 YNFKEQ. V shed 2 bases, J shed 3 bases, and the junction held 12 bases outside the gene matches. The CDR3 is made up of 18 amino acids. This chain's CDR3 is CASSQRRTGSLNNQPQHF. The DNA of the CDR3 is TGTGCCAGCAGCCAACGTAGGACAGGGAGTCTTAACAATCAGCCCCAGCATTTT.

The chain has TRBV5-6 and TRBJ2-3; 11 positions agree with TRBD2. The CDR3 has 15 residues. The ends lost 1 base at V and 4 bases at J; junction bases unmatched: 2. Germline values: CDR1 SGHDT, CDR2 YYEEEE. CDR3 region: CASSLIAGGSDTQYF. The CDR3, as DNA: TGTGCCAGCAGCTTGATAGCGGGGGGGTCAGATACGCAGTATTTT.

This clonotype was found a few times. CDR3 amino acids: CASSQESGGFYNEQFF. CDR3 DNA: TGTGCCAGCAGCCAAGAGAGCGGGGGGTTTTACAATGAGCAGTTCTTC. This chain uses TRBV4-2 with TRBJ2-1; 9 bases map to TRBD2. Germline assignment: CDR1 LGHNA and CDR2 YNFKEQ. Trimming removed 0 bases from V and 4 bases from J; junction bases left unmatched: 4. This CDR3 region has 16 residues.

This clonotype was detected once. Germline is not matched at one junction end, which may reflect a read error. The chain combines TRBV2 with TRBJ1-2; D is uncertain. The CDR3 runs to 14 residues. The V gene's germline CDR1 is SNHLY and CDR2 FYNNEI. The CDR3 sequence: CAGSEAGSLYGYTF. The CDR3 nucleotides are TGTGCCGGCAGTGAAGCCGGGAGCTTATATGGCTACACCTTC.

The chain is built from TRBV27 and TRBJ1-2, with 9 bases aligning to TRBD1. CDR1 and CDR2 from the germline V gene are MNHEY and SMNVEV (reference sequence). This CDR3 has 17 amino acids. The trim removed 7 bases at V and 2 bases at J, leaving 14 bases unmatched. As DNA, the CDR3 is TGTGCCAGCAAACCTTCTACCGGGACAGGGTCAAACTATGGCTACACCTTC. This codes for CASKPSTGTGSNYGYTF.

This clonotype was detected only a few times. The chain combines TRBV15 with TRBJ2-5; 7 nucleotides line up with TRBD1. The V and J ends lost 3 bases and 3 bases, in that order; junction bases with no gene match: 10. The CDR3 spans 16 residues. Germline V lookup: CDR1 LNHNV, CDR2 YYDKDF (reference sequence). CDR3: CATSSQKGATEETQYF. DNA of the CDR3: TGTGCCACCAGCAGTCAAAAGGGGGCGACAGAAGAGACCCAGTACTTC.

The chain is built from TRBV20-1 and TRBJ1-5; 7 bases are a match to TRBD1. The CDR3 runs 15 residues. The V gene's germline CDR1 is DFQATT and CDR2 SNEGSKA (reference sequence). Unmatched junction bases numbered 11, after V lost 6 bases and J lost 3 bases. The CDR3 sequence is CSARNRGNNNQPQHF. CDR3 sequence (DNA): TGCAGTGCAAGGAACAGGGGAAATAACAATCAGCCCCAGCATTTT.

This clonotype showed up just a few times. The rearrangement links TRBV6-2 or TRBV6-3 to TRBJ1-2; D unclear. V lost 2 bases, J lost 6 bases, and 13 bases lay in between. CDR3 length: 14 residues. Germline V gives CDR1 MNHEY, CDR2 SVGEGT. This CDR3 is CASSYRREFDGYTF. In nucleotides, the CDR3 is TGTGCCAGCAGTTACCGTAGGGAATTTGATGGCTACACCTTC.

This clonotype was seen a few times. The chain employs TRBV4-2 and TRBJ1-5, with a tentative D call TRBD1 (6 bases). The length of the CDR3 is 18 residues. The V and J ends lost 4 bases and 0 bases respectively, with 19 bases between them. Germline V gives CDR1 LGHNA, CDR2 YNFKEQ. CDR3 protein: CASSRDRTGIPSNQPQHF. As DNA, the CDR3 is TGTGCCAGCAGCCGGGACCGTACAGGGATACCTAGCAATCAGCCCCAGCATTTT.

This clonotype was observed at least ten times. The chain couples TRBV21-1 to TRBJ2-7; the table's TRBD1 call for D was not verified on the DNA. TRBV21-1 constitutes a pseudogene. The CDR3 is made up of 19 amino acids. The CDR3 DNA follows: TGTGCCAGCAGCAAAAACCGAACTCGGTGGGACGTCGTCTTCTACGAGCAGTACTTC. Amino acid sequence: CASSKNRTRWDVVFYEQYF.

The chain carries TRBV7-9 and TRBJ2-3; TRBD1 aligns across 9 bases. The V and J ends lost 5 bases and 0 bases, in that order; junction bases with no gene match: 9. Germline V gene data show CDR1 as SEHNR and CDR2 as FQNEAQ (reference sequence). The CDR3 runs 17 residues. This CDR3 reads CASSPHTGTGSTDTQYF. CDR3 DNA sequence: TGTGCCAGCAGCCCACATACAGGGACAGGGAGCACAGATACGCAGTATTTT.

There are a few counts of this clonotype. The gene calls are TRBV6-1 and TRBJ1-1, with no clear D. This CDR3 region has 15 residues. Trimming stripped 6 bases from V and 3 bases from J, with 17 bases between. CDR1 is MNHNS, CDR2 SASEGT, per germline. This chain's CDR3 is CASSLLMTTYTEAFF. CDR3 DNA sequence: TGTGCCAGCAGCTTACTGATGACGACTTACACTGAAGCTTTCTTT.

The chain's CDR3 is CASSQDTQGRYF. The CDR3 region has the DNA TGTGCCAGCAGCCAAGATACCCAGGGTCGGTACTTC. The J gene is TRBJ2-5, the V gene TRBV7-9; a possible D gene is TRBD1 (5 bases). CDR1 and CDR2 from the germline V gene are SEHNR and FQNEAQ (reference sequence). V was trimmed by 5 bases and J by 13 bases, leaving 17 bases between them. This CDR3 has 12 amino acids. The complete variable domain, with remaining parts taken from reference TRBV7-9 and TRBJ2-5, reads DTGVSQNPRHKITKRGQNVTFRCDPISEHNRLYWYRQTLGQGPEFLTYFQNEAQLEKSRLLSDRFSAERPKGSFSTLEIQRTEQGDSAMYLCASSQDTQGRYFGPGTRLLVL.

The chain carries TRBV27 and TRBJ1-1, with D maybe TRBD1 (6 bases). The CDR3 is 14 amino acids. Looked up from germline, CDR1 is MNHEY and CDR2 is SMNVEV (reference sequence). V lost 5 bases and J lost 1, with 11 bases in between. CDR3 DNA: TGTGCCAGCAGTCGGACAGTTTCGAACACTGAAGCTTTCTTT. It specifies CASSRTVSNTEAFF.